These T cell receptor beta chains were read from a single sample in a study of T cells after yellow fever vaccination. TCRdb passed the 5' RACE reads through MiXCR, listing each CDR3 protein once. The data show about 120,000 distinct CDR3 sequences, roughly 8.9% seen once. This material consisted of CD8+ T cells sorted from PBMCs, taken 45 days after the yellow fever booster vaccination. These receptors were collected from a young man who received the YFV17D yellow fever vaccine. CDR3s include the opening cysteine and the closing phenylalanine or tryptophan. Each record gives: D gene, clone size, J gene, V gene, CDR3 protein, CDR3 DNA. A D gene is named only where the DNA matches it firmly. Size is stated for part of the rows, as once, few or many counts, or as a class when the clone is expanded.

>NA|NA|TRBJ1-3|TRBV7-9
CASSSSGFSGNTIYF
TGTGCCAGCAGTTCCTCAGGGTTCTCTGGAAACACCATATATTTT
>TRBD1|NA|TRBJ1-1|TRBV20-1
CSAQGARTEAFF
TGCAGTGCCCAGGGGGCGCGGACTGAAGCTTTCTTT
>TRBD2|NA|TRBJ2-1|TRBV7-2
CASTVTGGLGEQFF
TGTGCCAGCACCGTAACGGGAGGGCTCGGTGAGCAGTTCTTC
>NA|many|TRBJ2-7|TRBV9
CASSVAGPGSPYEQYF
TGTGCCAGCAGCGTAGCAGGGCCCGGGAGTCCCTACGAGCAGTACTTC
>NA|many|TRBJ2-3|TRBV12-3/TRBV12-4
CASSQTSGGTDTQYF
TGTGCCAGCAGCCAAACCTCAGGGGGGACAGATACGCAGTATTTT
>TRBD2|many|TRBJ2-3|TRBV6-2/TRBV6-3
CASNTGGHTDTQYF
TGTGCCAGCAACACGGGGGGGCACACAGATACGCAGTATTTT
>TRBD2|many|TRBJ2-7|TRBV28
CASWGRGNEQYF
TGTGCCAGCTGGGGGAGGGGCAACGAGCAGTACTTC
>TRBD2|many|TRBJ2-1|TRBV7-6
CASSPGTSGSLEQFF
TGTGCCAGCAGCCCTGGGACTAGCGGGAGTCTTGAGCAGTTCTTC
>NA|many|TRBJ2-1|TRBV9
CASSVGTRREQFF
TGTGCCAGCAGCGTAGGAACCAGGAGGGAGCAGTTCTTC
>NA|few|TRBJ2-1|TRBV7-2
CASGSRDLSYNEQFF
TGTGCCAGCGGGTCCCGGGACCTCTCCTACAATGAGCAGTTCTTC
>TRBD1|NA|TRBJ2-3|TRBV27
CASMGTGSSDTQYF
TGTGCCAGCATGGGGACAGGATCTTCTGATACGCAGTATTTT
>TRBD1|many|TRBJ2-1|TRBV29-1
CSVVTGASGGGNEQFF
TGCAGCGTTGTGACAGGGGCCAGCGGAGGGGGAAATGAGCAGTTCTTC
>NA|NA|TRBJ2-7|TRBV27
CASSLYAPPYEQYF
TGTGCCAGCAGTTTATATGCACCCCCCTACGAGCAGTACTTC
>NA|many|TRBJ2-7|TRBV12-5
CASGRTAYEQYF
TGTGCTAGTGGAAGGACAGCCTACGAGCAGTACTTC
>NA|few|TRBJ2-5|TRBV12-3/TRBV12-4
CASTDAETQYF
TGTGCCAGCACTGACGCGGAGACCCAGTACTTC
>NA|many|TRBJ2-5|TRBV11-2
CASSSGGTQYF
TGTGCCAGCAGCTCCGGAGGGACCCAGTACTTC
>NA|many|TRBJ1-2|TRBV11-2
CASSVRDKGHYGYTF
TGTGCCAGCAGCGTCCGGGACAAGGGCCACTATGGCTACACCTTC
>TRBD1|many|TRBJ2-7|TRBV15
CATSRDRGQGVNEQYF
TGTGCCACCAGCAGAGATCGGGGACAGGGGGTGAACGAGCAGTACTTC
>TRBD2|many|TRBJ2-3|TRBV2
CASRPTSGTTSTDTQYF
TGTGCCAGCAGGCCCACTAGCGGTACTACTAGCACAGATACGCAGTATTTT
>NA|few|TRBJ2-7|TRBV6-4
CASRLVSSKQYF
TGTGCCAGCAGACTAGTGTCCTCAAAGCAGTACTTC
>NA|NA|TRBJ2-7|TRBV20-1
CSARDRRGGNEQYF
TGCAGTGCTAGAGATCGGCGAGGGGGGAACGAGCAGTACTTC
>TRBD2|few|TRBJ2-2|TRBV20-1
CSAFRSPAGATGELFF
TGCAGTGCCTTCCGTTCGCCAGCGGGAGCCACCGGGGAGCTGTTTTTT
>TRBD2|NA|TRBJ2-1|TRBV7-9
CASSSRAGEVYEQFF
TGTGCCAGCAGCTCTCGAGCGGGAGAAGTCTATGAGCAGTTCTTC
>TRBD1|few|TRBJ1-2|TRBV27
CASSLTGGRGYTF
TGTGCCAGCAGTTTGACAGGGGGCCGAGGCTACACCTTC
>TRBD2|many|TRBJ2-1|TRBV5-6
CASSPRTRVNEQFF
TGTGCCAGCAGCCCGAGGACTAGAGTAAATGAGCAGTTCTTC
>TRBD1|many|TRBJ2-1|TRBV2
CASSELSGGNEQFF
TGTGCCAGCAGTGAGCTCTCAGGGGGAAATGAGCAGTTCTTC
>NA|many|TRBJ2-2|TRBV27
CASSLGAVPATGELFF
TGTGCCAGCAGTTTAGGAGCGGTCCCTGCAACCGGGGAGCTGTTTTTT
>NA|NA|TRBJ2-5|TRBV28
CASSPALMAIQETQYF
TGTGCCAGCAGTCCCGCGCTCATGGCCATACAAGAGACCCAGTACTTC
>NA|NA|TRBJ1-3|TRBV3-1
CATSLSQDTIYF
TGTGCCACCTCTCTTTCGCAAGACACCATATATTTT
>TRBD1|many|TRBJ2-2|TRBV5-1
CASSLTGAQSTGELFF
TGCGCCAGCAGCTTGACAGGGGCGCAGTCCACCGGGGAGCTGTTTTTT
>TRBD2|many|TRBJ2-3|TRBV24-1
CATAGFHTDTQYF
TGTGCCACAGCGGGATTTCACACAGATACGCAGTATTTT
>TRBD1|few|TRBJ2-7|TRBV29-1
CSVESPGQGATAYEQYF
TGCAGCGTTGAAAGCCCGGGACAGGGGGCAACCGCCTACGAGCAGTACTTC
>NA|many|TRBJ2-6|TRBV5-1
CASSPSSGANVLTF
TGCGCCAGCTCGCCCAGCTCTGGGGCCAACGTCCTGACTTTC
>NA|many|TRBJ2-7|TRBV10-3
CATRTGRDEQYF
TGTGCCACCCGGACAGGGAGGGACGAGCAGTACTTC
>TRBD1|many|TRBJ2-7|TRBV28
CASRDRGPYEQYF
TGTGCCAGCAGAGACAGGGGGCCTTACGAGCAGTACTTC
>TRBD1|few|TRBJ2-7|TRBV5-6
CASSPDRDRGFNEQYF
TGTGCCAGCAGCCCGGACCGGGACAGGGGTTTTAACGAGCAGTACTTC
>NA|few|TRBJ2-1|TRBV5-4
CASSPLIVAYNEQFF
TGTGCCAGCAGCCCACTGATCGTCGCCTACAATGAGCAGTTCTTC
>NA|NA|TRBJ2-1|TRBV14
CASSQIKPLQFF
TGTGCCAGCAGCCAAATAAAACCGTTACAGTTCTTC
>NA|NA|TRBJ2-7|TRBV7-2
CASSQGLREQYF
TGTGCCAGCAGCCAGGGACTCCGCGAGCAGTACTTC
>NA|many|TRBJ1-1|TRBV29-1
CSVEDNHTEAFF
TGCAGCGTTGAAGATAACCACACTGAAGCTTTCTTT
>NA|many|TRBJ2-7|TRBV20-1
CSARKTGQGASYEQYF
TGCAGTGCTAGAAAGACCGGCCAGGGCGCGTCCTACGAGCAGTACTTC
>TRBD2|many|TRBJ2-1|TRBV6-6
CASRFPGTSGWSNEQFF
TGTGCCAGCAGATTCCCGGGGACTAGCGGGTGGAGCAATGAGCAGTTCTTC
>NA|many|TRBJ2-7|TRBV6-1
CASSERGPYEQYF
TGTGCCAGCAGTGAACGGGGACCCTACGAGCAGTACTTC
>TRBD2|few|TRBJ2-1|TRBV5-1
CASSLGTSGRKDEQFF
TGCGCCAGCAGCTTGGGGACTAGCGGGAGGAAAGATGAGCAGTTCTTC
>NA|many|TRBJ2-7|TRBV29-1
CSVKSGGGVEQYF
TGCAGCGTTAAGTCCGGAGGTGGTGTCGAGCAGTACTTC
>TRBD2|many|TRBJ2-1|TRBV7-9
CASSRLAQYYNEQFF
TGTGCCAGCAGCCGACTAGCCCAATACTACAATGAGCAGTTCTTC
>NA|many|TRBJ1-1|TRBV5-1
CASSLVQGNTEAFF
TGCGCCAGCAGCTTGGTTCAGGGAAACACTGAAGCTTTCTTT
>TRBD2|many|TRBJ2-5|TRBV29-1
CSADLGLAEETQYF
TGCAGCGCCGATTTGGGACTAGCGGAAGAGACCCAGTACTTC
>NA|many|TRBJ1-1|TRBV9
CASSAEGGFAAFF
TGTGCCAGCAGCGCTGAGGGAGGGTTTGCGGCTTTCTTT
>NA|many|TRBJ2-3|TRBV3-1
CASSQDPAGQDTQYF
TGTGCCAGCAGCCAAGATCCTGCGGGTCAAGATACGCAGTATTTT